The clone carrying this T cell receptor beta chain was detected a few times. This entry is derived from a study of T cells in Graves' hyperthyroidism and ophthalmopathy. Trimming at V came to 5 bases and at J to 3 bases, leaving 6 bases not matched to a gene. CDR3 size: 14 residues. The germline CDR1 and CDR2 sequences are DFQATT and SNEGSKA (reference sequence). RNA transcripts provided the source from which TCR beta CDR3 regions were amplified. First-round RT-PCR with HTBI primers amplified the TCR CDR3 region. TCRdb fed the multiplex PCR reads into MiXCR, producing one record per CDR3 protein. Among 210,000 or so distinct CDR3 sequences, approximately 17% were seen once, and the ten largest hold under 65%.

Sequencing used blood. The chain employs TRBV20-1 and TRBJ2-7; 11 nucleotides line up with TRBD1. This sequence was found in a man in his fifties or sixties with Graves' hyperthyroidism. The CDR3 bases are TGCAGTGCTCTACCGGGACAGGGGGGCTACGAGCAGTACTTC. It is translated as CSALPGQGGYEQYF.